The clone carrying this T cell receptor beta chain was counted only a few times. What it recognizes is unknown. The data were produced by immunoSEQ multiplex PCR, yet TCRdb's version contains in-frame clones alone and is incomplete. Of several thousand clones listed, around 62% are singletons. The data derive from a study of CD8 T cell repertoires and HIV-1 epitope variants. Study-level information: Controls included no peptide, Ebola AY9 epitope, and a CMV, EBV, flu pool.

Study-level points and caveats: Of roughly ten antigen-specific beta clonotypes, over 5 appeared to cross-react with escape variants. About five clonotypes recognized Nef KF9, one HW9, none TAALDMSHF.

The germline gives CDR1 LNHDA, CDR2 SQIVND (reference sequence). The CDR3 is 16 amino acids. Trimming took 9 bases from V and 2 from J, leaving 23 bases between them. The chain is built from TRBV19 and TRBJ2-7, with D perhaps given as TRBD1 or TRBD2 (6 bases each). The sample consisted of cultured CD8+ T cells derived from PBMCs. This clonotype was sampled from a male donor with HIV. CDR3: CASPWGEHRDPYEQYF. CDR3 bases: TGTGCCAGCCCCTGGGGGGAACACAGGGATCCCTACGAGCAGTACTTC.